This T cell receptor (beta chain) was found in a study of control samples from healthy donors and cancer patients. The germline V gene has CDR1 SNHLY and CDR2 FYNNEI. The CDR3 covers 13 residues. J gave up 6 bases and V 8 bases, and 5 bases lay outside the gene matches. The method was immunoSEQ multiplex PCR; TCRdb's version includes in-frame clones alone and lacks a portion of them. Of fewer than 80,000 clones in the sample, roughly 90% were seen once. The receptor comes from a man aged 55-75 years with colorectal cancer. Sequenced input: PBMCs. The rearrangement links TRBV2 to TRBJ2-2; 8 bases agree with TRBD1. The CDR3 here is CASSGQGAGELFF. In DNA form, the CDR3 reads TGTGCCAGCTCCGGACAGGGTGCCGGGGAGCTGTTTTTT.